Shown below are 23 T cell receptor beta chains from a single sample sequenced in a study of blood T cell repertoires in COVID-19. Only in-frame clones appear in the TCRdb table, and some are missing; sequencing was by immunoSEQ multiplex PCR. This sample has around 300,000 clones, with around 83% found just once. The sequenced sample consisted of peripheral blood. These receptors all stem from a man aged 25-40 years with active or convalescent COVID-19.

The chain employs TRBV5-6 and TRBJ2-7, with a tentative D call TRBD2 (5 bases). The germline V and J ends were trimmed by 2 bases and 3 bases, with 9 bases remaining between them. In germline, CDR1 is SGHDT, CDR2 YYEEEE. This CDR3 comprises 13 residues. The CDR3 bases are TGTGCCAGCAGCTTTAAAGGGAGCTACGAGCAGTACTTC. Translation gives CASSFKGSYEQYF.

V is TRBV5-1 and J is TRBJ2-7; 7 nucleotides line up with TRBD1. This CDR3 is built from 14 residues. Germline CDR1 is SGHRS and CDR2 is YFSETQ. The V segment lost 5 bases and the J segment 1 base; nucleotides outside the gene matches: 6. The DNA of the CDR3 is TGCGCCAGCAGTCTCGGGACAGCGTCCTACGAGCAGTACTTC. Amino acids: CASSLGTASYEQYF.

This clone was picked up a small number of times. V and J are TRBV6-4 and TRBJ2-3; 10 positions match TRBD2. The germline gives CDR1 MRHNA, CDR2 SNTAGT. The CDR3 is 15 residues long. Germline trimming cut 6 bases from V and 3 bases from J; bases unmatched to any gene: 6. This CDR3 reads CASSGSGGSTDTQYF. The CDR3 coding sequence is TGTGCCAGCAGCGGTAGCGGGGGGTCGACAGATACGCAGTATTTT.

This clone was counted ten times or more. The CDR3 region has the DNA TGTGCCAGCAGCCTAGACTTTAACAATCAGCCCCAGCATTTT. Its protein is CASSLDFNNQPQHF. This chain links TRBV3-1 (or the pseudogene TRBV3-2) with TRBJ1-5; no definite D call. Germline values: CDR1 LGHDT, CDR2 YNNKEL (reference sequence). The CDR3 has 14 amino acids. Between the trimmed V and J ends, which lost 4 bases and 3 bases, there was a span of 10 bases.

This chain uses TRBV14 with TRBJ2-3; D call uncertain. The CDR3 totals 16 residues. Trimming pared 4 bases from V and 1 base from J, leaving 15 bases between. In germline, CDR1 is SGHDN, CDR2 FVKESK. The CDR3 spells CASSRQIWQRTDTQYF. The CDR3 DNA reads TGTGCCAGCAGCCGACAAATTTGGCAGCGCACAGATACGCAGTATTTT. The whole variable domain, remainder taken from reference TRBV14 and TRBJ2-3, is EAGVTQFPSHSVIEKGQTVTLRCDPISGHDNLYWYRRVMGKEIKFLLHFVKESKQDESGMPNNRFLAERTGGTYSTLKVQPAELEDSGVYFCASSRQIWQRTDTQYFGPGTRLTVL.

In regard to this clone: The same CDR3 arises from other DNA sequences in this sample as well. The CDR3 here is CASSYSLAGDTQYF. The CDR3 nucleotides are TGTGCCAGCAGTTACTCACTAGCAGGAGATACGCAGTATTTT. The chain combines TRBV6-5 with TRBJ2-3; D is possibly TRBD2 (6 bases). Trimming stripped 0 bases from V and 5 bases from J, with 9 bases between. There are 14 residues in the CDR3. CDR1 is MNHEY, CDR2 SVGAGI, per germline.

This sequence joins TRBV15 and TRBJ2-1; 8 bases are shared with TRBD2. V was pared by 4 bases and J by 7 bases, with 3 bases of the junction left unmatched. Germline lookup yields CDR1 LNHNV and CDR2 YYDKDF (reference sequence). The CDR3 sequence is 13 residues long. The CDR3 nucleotides are TGTGCCACCAGCATCCCTAGCGGGAATGAGCAGTTCTTC. This translates into CATSIPSGNEQFF.

V gene TRBV4-3 combines with J gene TRBJ1-4, with a possible D match to TRBD1 (5 bases). The V gene lost 0 bases and the J gene lost 6 bases, with 11 bases spanning the gap. The germline V gene encodes CDR1 LGHNA and CDR2 YSLEER. The CDR3 has 15 amino acids. CDR3 sequence (DNA): TGCGCCAGCAGCCAAGAGGGGGGGTTTGATGAAAAACTGTTTTTT. Residues: CASSQEGGFDEKLFF.

V and J are TRBV19 and TRBJ2-6, with 8 bases lining up with TRBD2. Unmatched junction bases numbered 9, after V lost 5 bases and J lost 0 bases. The CDR3 is 18 amino acids. Germline V gene lookup returns CDR1 LNHDA and CDR2 SQIVND (reference sequence). The CDR3 loop is CASSLGLASYSGANVLTF. Here the CDR3 DNA reads TGTGCCAGTAGTCTAGGACTAGCATCTTACTCTGGGGCCAACGTCCTGACTTTC.

The chain combines TRBV27 with TRBJ2-5; 7 bases are a match to TRBD1. This CDR3 comprises 14 residues. Germline V gene lookup returns CDR1 MNHEY and CDR2 SMNVEV (reference sequence). V lost 4 bases to trimming and J lost 2 bases; unmatched junction nucleotides: 4. The chain's CDR3 is CASSSYRGQETQYF. CDR3 sequence (DNA): TGTGCCAGCAGTTCGTACAGGGGTCAAGAGACCCAGTACTTC.

The chain links TRBV12-5 to TRBJ2-3; TRBD1 aligns across 9 bases. There are 16 residues in the CDR3. V lost 5 bases and J lost 3; bases outside the gene matches: 9. Germline V CDR1 and CDR2: LGHNT, FRNRAP. CDR3 amino acids: CASGRGQGDGTDTQYF. The DNA of the CDR3 is TGTGCTAGTGGTCGGGGACAGGGCGACGGGACAGATACGCAGTATTTT.

The chain uses TRBV19 and TRBJ2-7; no clear D gene. The length of the CDR3 is 16 residues. V was cut by 8 bases and J by 2 bases, with 22 bases left in between. The germline V gene has CDR1 LNHDA and CDR2 SQIVND (reference sequence). CDR3 sequence (DNA): TGTGCCAGTTTACTTAGGATACAGCCACCTACCTACGAGCAGTACTTC. Protein sequence: CASLLRIQPPTYEQYF.

The chain uses TRBV18 and TRBJ2-7; D not certain. Trimming removed 8 bases at V and 4 bases at J, with 15 bases between. Per germline, CDR1 KGHSH and CDR2 LQKENI. CDR3 length: 13 amino acids. The CDR3: CASTPEQLYEQYF. CDR3 nucleotide sequence: TGTGCCAGCACCCCAGAACAGTTATACGAGCAGTACTTC.

The rearrangement uses TRBV4-2 and TRBJ1-5; D is perhaps TRBD1 (6 bases). The V end lost 6 bases, the J end lost 0 bases, and 12 bases lay between the germline ends. Looked up from germline, CDR1 is LGHNA and CDR2 is YNFKEQ. The CDR3 has 15 residues. CDR3 region: CASSLKGDSNQPQHF. The DNA of the CDR3 is TGTGCCAGCAGTCTGAAGGGGGATAGCAATCAGCCCCAGCATTTT.

This clone was seen just once. The chain uses TRBV7-8 and TRBJ2-7, with D possibly being TRBD2 (6 bases). The CDR3 loop spans 15 amino acids. V lost 5 bases and J lost 2, with 16 bases in between. Germline V CDR1 and CDR2: SGHVS, FQNEAQ. This chain's CDR3 is CASSVAGTQAYEQYF. Here the CDR3 DNA reads TGTGCCAGCAGCGTTGCCGGGACTCAGGCCTACGAGCAGTACTTC. Full variable domain (rest looked up from reference TRBV7-8 and TRBJ2-7): GAGVSQSPRYKVAKRGQDVALRCDPISGHVSLFWYQQALGQGPEFLTYFQNEAQLDKSGLPSDRFFAERPEGSVSTLKIQRTQQEDSAVYLCASSVAGTQAYEQYFGPGTRLTVT.

J is TRBJ1-6 and V is TRBV3-1 (or the pseudogene TRBV3-2), with unresolved D. The CDR3 is 14 amino acids. In germline, CDR1 is LGHDT, CDR2 YNNKEL (reference sequence). V lost 3 bases and J 5 bases, leaving 8 bases between the germline ends. This CDR3 reads CASSHGLDNSPLHF. DNA for the CDR3: TGTGCCAGCAGCCATGGCCTCGATAATTCACCCCTCCACTTT.

The chain is built from TRBV4-1 and TRBJ2-1, with D unresolved. The V and J ends lost 0 bases and 6 bases respectively, with 6 bases between them. The CDR3 consists of 13 residues. Germline V gene sequence: CDR1 MGHRA, CDR2 YSYEKL. CDR3 DNA: TGCGCCAGCAGCCAAGATCCCCTCAATGAGCAGTTCTTC. This translates into CASSQDPLNEQFF.

The gene calls are TRBV4-1 and TRBJ2-2; a possible D gene is TRBD2 (6 bases). Between the trimmed V and J ends, which lost 1 base and 5 bases, there was a span of 17 bases. CDR3 size: 17 residues. Per the germline V gene, CDR1 is MGHRA and CDR2 is YSYEKL. Here the CDR3 DNA reads TGCGCCAGCAGCCAAGGATACGGGGGATTGGGGACCGGGGAGCTGTTTTTT. The encoded protein is CASSQGYGGLGTGELFF.

The chain is built from TRBV5-4 and TRBJ2-7, with D perhaps TRBD1 (7 bases). Per the germline V gene, CDR1 is SGHNT and CDR2 is YYREEE (reference sequence). Deletions cut 4 bases from V and 3 bases from J, with 20 bases between. The CDR3 has 16 amino acids. CDR3 DNA: TGTGCCAGCAGCCACTATTCGACAGGGAGGCTCTACGAGCAGTACTTC. Amino acids: CASSHYSTGRLYEQYF.

This chain connects TRBV27 to TRBJ2-6; D unclear. Per germline, CDR1 MNHEY and CDR2 SMNVEV (reference sequence). V was clipped by 5 bases and J by 0 bases, with 5 bases between them. The CDR3 sequence is 14 residues long. The CDR3 coding sequence is TGTGCCAGCAGTCCGGGCTCTGGGGCCAACGTCCTGACTTTC. Encoded protein: CASSPGSGANVLTF. Filled out from reference TRBV27 and TRBJ2-6, the complete variable domain reads EAQVTQNPRYLITVTGKKLTVTCSQNMNHEYMSWYRQDPGLGLRQIYYSMNVEVTDKGDVPEGYKVSRKEKRNFPLILESPSPNQTSLYFCASSPGSGANVLTFGAGSRLTVL.

This rearrangement joins TRBV11-1 to TRBJ2-2, with 15 bases that match TRBD2. The CDR3 sequence is 16 residues long. Germline V gives CDR1 SGHAT, CDR2 FQDESV (reference sequence). Unmatched junction bases numbered 4, after V lost 4 bases and J lost 7 bases. CDR3 in DNA: TGTGCCAGCAGCTCGTGGACTAGCGGGGGGGACGGGGAGCTGTTTTTT. It encodes CASSSWTSGGDGELFF.

The chain links TRBV5-1 to TRBJ2-1; maybe TRBD1 (5 bases). This CDR3 is 14 amino acids long. Per the germline V gene, CDR1 is SGHRS and CDR2 is YFSETQ. Trimming removed 0 bases at V and 8 bases at J, with 12 bases between. Written as DNA, the CDR3 is TGCGCCAGCAGCTTGGGACAGCTCCGGGATGAGCAGTTCTTC. Its protein is CASSLGQLRDEQFF. Variable domain in full (rest from reference TRBV5-1 and TRBJ2-1): KAGVTQTPRYLIKTRGQQVTLSCSPISGHRSVSWYQQTPGQGLQFLFEYFSETQRNKGNFPGRFSGRQFSNSRSEMNVSTLELGDSALYLCASSLGQLRDEQFFGPGTRLTVL.

This chain connects TRBV28 to TRBJ1-1; possibly TRBD1 for D (5 bases). V was shortened by 5 bases and J by 1 base, with 17 bases between the two germline ends. The germline V gene has CDR1 MDHEN and CDR2 SYDVKM. The CDR3 covers 16 residues. The CDR3 sequence is CASSPLGEGRNTEAFF. The CDR3 DNA is TGTGCCAGCAGTCCCCTCGGGGAGGGGAGGAACACTGAAGCTTTCTTT.